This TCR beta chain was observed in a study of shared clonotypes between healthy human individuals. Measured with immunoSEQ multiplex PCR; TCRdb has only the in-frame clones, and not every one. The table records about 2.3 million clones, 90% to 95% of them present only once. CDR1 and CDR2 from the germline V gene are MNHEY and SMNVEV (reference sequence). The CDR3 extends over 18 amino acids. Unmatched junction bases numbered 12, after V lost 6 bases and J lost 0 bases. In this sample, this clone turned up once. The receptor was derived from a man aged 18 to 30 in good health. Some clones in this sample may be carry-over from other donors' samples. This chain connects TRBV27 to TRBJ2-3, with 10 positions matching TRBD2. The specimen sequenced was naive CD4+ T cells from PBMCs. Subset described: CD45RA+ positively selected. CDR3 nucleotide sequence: TGTGCCAGCAGCCGAACGGGACTAGCGCTTTTTAGCACAGATACGCAGTATTTT. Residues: CASSRTGLALFSTDTQYF.